Sequencing of this TCR beta chain was carried out in a study of CD8 T cells in Susac syndrome. Germline assignment: CDR1 DFQATT and CDR2 SNEGSKA (reference sequence). V lost 5 bases and J lost 4; bases outside the gene matches: 3. There are 14 residues in the CDR3. Reverse transcription of roughly 0.45 to 1 ug RNA was carried out with random hexamers. Across 54 Vbeta and 13 Jbeta, immunoSEQ multiplex PCR amplified TCR beta CDR3. In TCRdb, the immunoSEQ multiplex PCR reads were re-called with MiXCR into one record per CDR3 protein. This table has about 210,000 distinct CDR3 sequences, 85% to 95% appearing once.

The material sequenced was CD4+ T cells from PBMCs. The chain has TRBV20-1 and TRBJ2-7, with 15 bases matching TRBD2. The sequence was collected from a human donor in good health. CDR3 sequence (DNA): TGCAGTGCTTCCGGGACTAGCGGGGGGTACGAGCAGTACTTC. It translates to CSASGTSGGYEQYF.